This is a list of T cell receptor beta chains from one sample in a study of T cell changes during pregnancy in multiple sclerosis. The assay was immunoSEQ multiplex PCR, and TCRdb's table has in-frame clones only and misses some. The data hold 45,000 to 60,000 clones, with roughly 93% observed a single time. The sequencing used peripheral blood, collected in the second trimester of pregnancy. The receptors originated from a female donor with multiple sclerosis, enrolled in a pregnancy study. Each CDR3 is given with its conserved first and last residue. The D gene is left open where the match is weak. Rows may omit the clone size; those that give it use once, few, many or a size class.

size,D,V,J,DNA,CDR3
.,TRBD2,TRBV5-6,TRBJ2-5,TGTGCCAGCAGCCCTGGACTAGTTCGGGAGACCCAGTACTTC,CASSPGLVRETQYF
.,TRBD2,TRBV5-4,TRBJ2-7,TGTGCCAGCAGCTTGGGACTAGCGGGGACCTACGAGCAGTACTTC,CASSLGLAGTYEQYF
.,.,TRBV28,TRBJ2-3,TGTGCCAGCAGTTTGAAACTTAGCGTTTACACAGATACGCAGTATTTT,CASSLKLSVYTDTQYF
.,TRBD1,TRBV5-1,TRBJ2-7,TGCGCCAGCAGCATTGATCCGGGACAGGGGGCCTACGAGCAGTACTTC,CASSIDPGQGAYEQYF
.,.,TRBV7-9,TRBJ2-1,TGTGCCAGCACCCCTTGGGGAGGCCATGAGCAGTTCTTC,CASTPWGGHEQFF
.,TRBD1,TRBV7-9,TRBJ2-7,TGTGCCAGCAGCCCCAGGACAGGGTTCTACGAGCAGTACTTC,CASSPRTGFYEQYF
.,.,TRBV11-2,TRBJ2-7,TGTGCCAGCAGCTTAGCGGGCCCGGACTTGTCCCAAAACGAGCAGTACTTC,CASSLAGPDLSQNEQYF
.,TRBD2,TRBV2,TRBJ2-5,TGTGCCAGCGGCCTAGCGGGGACCGGGACCCAGTACTTC,CASGLAGTGTQYF
once,.,TRBV19,TRBJ2-1,TGTGCCAGTAGTATAGCCCCAGCGGTAAATGAGCAGTTCTTC,CASSIAPAVNEQFF
.,.,TRBV19,TRBJ1-5,TGTGCCAGTAGTCGGGAAGGGTACAATCAGCCCCAGCATTTT,CASSREGYNQPQHF
.,.,TRBV27,TRBJ2-6,TGTGCCAGCAGTATAGGATTAGCGGATGTGAATAGCGACTCTGGGGCCAACGTCCTGACTTTC,CASSIGLADVNSDSGANVLTF
.,.,TRBV5-4,TRBJ2-7,TGTGCCAGCAGCTTGCAAAACGAGCAGTACTTC,CASSLQNEQYF
.,TRBD2,TRBV4-1,TRBJ2-1,TGCGCCAGCAGCCAAGGCTTAGCGGGAGGGCCCGAGAGTGAGCAGTTCTTC,CASSQGLAGGPESEQFF
.,.,TRBV7-9,TRBJ1-2,TGTGCCAGCAGCCCCGCTGCCGAGTATGGCTACACCTTC,CASSPAAEYGYTF
few,TRBD1,TRBV7-2,TRBJ2-7,TGTGCCAGCAGCAGCCGACAGGGTCACGACGAGCAGTACTTC,CASSSRQGHDEQYF
.,TRBD2,TRBV6-5,TRBJ2-2,TGTGCCAGCAGGGAACCTAGCGGGAACACCGGGGAGCTGTTTTTT,CASREPSGNTGELFF
.,TRBD1,TRBV19,TRBJ2-5,TGTGCCAGTAGTACCGGGACAGGGGGCAGAGAGACCCAGTACTTC,CASSTGTGGRETQYF
.,TRBD2,TRBV7-3,TRBJ2-6,TGTGCCAGCAGCATCGATACCGGGACTAGATCTGGGGCCAACGTCCTGACTTTC,CASSIDTGTRSGANVLTF
.,.,TRBV5-6,TRBJ1-1,TGTGCCAGCAGCTTTATGGGGGGAAATACTGAAGCTTTCTTT,CASSFMGGNTEAFF
.,.,TRBV21-1,TRBJ2-5,TGTGCCAGCAGCAATGGGACGGTTAATGAGGGGGCCCAGTACTTC,CASSNGTVNEGAQYF
.,TRBD1,TRBV6-5,TRBJ1-2,TGTGCCAGCAGTTACTCGTCGGGACAGGGATCTCACGGCTACACCTTC,CASSYSSGQGSHGYTF
.,TRBD1,TRBV2,TRBJ1-1,TGTGCCAGCAGTCGACAGGGAAGTAAGGTCACTGAAGCTTTCTTT,CASSRQGSKVTEAFF
.,.,TRBV28,TRBJ2-7,TGTGCCAGCAGTTGGGGGGACTCCTACGAGCAGTACTTC,CASSWGDSYEQYF
.,.,TRBV28,TRBJ2-1,TGTGCCAGCAGTCGGGTCGATGAGCAGTTCTTC,CASSRVDEQFF
.,.,TRBV9,TRBJ2-3,TGTGCCAGCAGCGTTAGCGGAAGCACAGATACGCAGTATTTT,CASSVSGSTDTQYF
.,.,TRBV11-3,TRBJ2-2,TGTGCCAGCAGCTTAGTTGGCGGCACGAACACCGGGGAGCTGTTTTTT,CASSLVGGTNTGELFF
once,.,TRBV7-9,TRBJ2-1,TGTGCCAGCAGCTTCCTCAGAGGAGTAGACTCCTACAATGAGCAGTTCTTC,CASSFLRGVDSYNEQFF
once,.,TRBV12-2,TRBJ2-6,TGTGCAAGTCGCTTAGCTCTCCGGGACATTAGCTCTGGGGCCAACGTCCTGACTTTC,CASRLALRDISSGANVLTF
.,TRBD2,TRBV7-2,TRBJ2-1,TGTGCCAGCAGTGGGACTAGCCGAAGCCGGAATGAGCAGTTCTTC,CASSGTSRSRNEQFF
.,TRBD2,TRBV9,TRBJ2-7,TGTGCCAGCAGCGTAGGACTAGCGGGCTACCCTTCGGACGAGCAGTACTTC,CASSVGLAGYPSDEQYF
few,.,TRBV6-1,TRBJ1-1,TGTGCCAGCAGTGACATATACCGGGACACTGAAGCTTTCTTT,CASSDIYRDTEAFF
once,TRBD1,TRBV4-3,TRBJ2-7,TGCGCCAGCAGCCCGACAGGGATCGCCTACGAGCAGTACTTC,CASSPTGIAYEQYF
.,.,TRBV5-4,TRBJ2-1,TGTGCCAGCCGCGCCTGGGCGAACAACAATGAGCAGTTCTTC,CASRAWANNNEQFF
once,.,TRBV5-6,TRBJ2-1,TGTGCCAGCATACGAGGGGGTGAGCAGTTCTTC,CASIRGGEQFF
.,.,TRBV4-2,TRBJ2-7,TGTGCCAGCAGCCAAGAAACCGGGACTCTGTACTACGAGCAGTACTTC,CASSQETGTLYYEQYF
.,TRBD2,TRBV9,TRBJ2-2,TGTGCCAGCAGCCAACGGAGCGGGAGGGCCATGTTGTCGGGGGAGCTGTTTTTT,CASSQRSGRAMLSGELFF
few,.,TRBV1,TRBJ2-5,TGCACCAGCAGCCAAGGAGCAGAGACCCAGTACTTC,CTSSQGAETQYF
.,TRBD1,TRBV28,TRBJ2-7,TGTGCCAGCAGTGATACAGGGGCCTACTCCTACGAGCAGTACTTC,CASSDTGAYSYEQYF
.,TRBD2,TRBV5-1,TRBJ2-7,TGCGCCAGCAGCTCTGGACTAGCCGACGAGCAGTACTTC,CASSSGLADEQYF
once,.,TRBV6-5,TRBJ1-4,TGTGCCAGCAGTCCGGGAGGGATACTTGATGAAAAACTGTTTTTT,CASSPGGILDEKLFF
.,.,TRBV28,TRBJ2-5,TGTGCCAGCAGTTTTATTGGGGGGAAGGGGCCCCAAGAGACCCAGTACTTC,CASSFIGGKGPQETQYF
.,.,TRBV11-2,TRBJ2-7,TGTGCCAGCAGCTCGCTAAGCTCCTACGAGCAGTACTTC,CASSSLSSYEQYF
.,.,TRBV4-3,TRBJ2-6,TGCGCCAGCAGCCAAGATGTAGTCCAGGTTCTATCTGGGGCCAACGTCCTGACTTTC,CASSQDVVQVLSGANVLTF
.,.,TRBV29-1,TRBJ2-7,TGCAGCGTTGGGTCAGGGCCTCTCGAGCAGTACTTC,CSVGSGPLEQYF
.,.,TRBV28,TRBJ1-2,TGTGCCAGCAGTCCACCCACAGGTTTCTATGGCTACACCTTC,CASSPPTGFYGYTF
.,.,TRBV5-8,TRBJ2-1,TGTGCCAGCAGCTTGGCGGGGAGAGAAACCAATGAGCAGTTCTTC,CASSLAGRETNEQFF
.,.,TRBV4-3,TRBJ2-2,TGCGCCAGCAGCCAAGGTCGCCGTGAGAGGATCGGGGAGCTGTTTTTT,CASSQGRRERIGELFF
.,.,TRBV5-4,TRBJ2-7,TGTGCCAGCAGCTTGCAGGGCCCAAGCTCCTACGAGCAGTACTTC,CASSLQGPSSYEQYF
.,TRBD1,TRBV5-1,TRBJ1-2,TGCGCCAGCAGCTTGGCGGGACAGGGGTCTGGCTACACCTTC,CASSLAGQGSGYTF
.,TRBD1,TRBV7-2,TRBJ2-7,TGTGCCAGCAGCCAACACCCGGGACAGCTCTACGAGCAGTACTTC,CASSQHPGQLYEQYF
.,TRBD1,TRBV25-1,TRBJ2-5,TGTGCCAGCAGTGACCTAAGGGACAGGGCCATATCAGAGACCCAGTACTTC,CASSDLRDRAISETQYF
.,TRBD2,TRBV28,TRBJ2-1,TGTGCCAGCAGTCCACCGGGACTAGCAGTTAATGAGCAGTTCTTC,CASSPPGLAVNEQFF
.,TRBD2,TRBV4-3,TRBJ2-7,TGCGCCAGCAGCCATGGACTAGCCTCCTACGAGCAGTACTTC,CASSHGLASYEQYF
.,.,TRBV6-6,TRBJ2-3,TGTGCCAGCAGTAAACAGGGTTCGACAGATACGCAGTATTTT,CASSKQGSTDTQYF